These T cell receptor beta chains were read from a single sample in a study of Ad26.COV2.S vaccination and SARS-CoV-2 variants. Here immunoSEQ multiplex PCR was the method, and the copy in TCRdb shows in-frame clones only, minus some. The top ten hold more than 1.5% of the sample, which has hundreds of thousands of clones, 80% to 95% seen once. The specimen was peripheral blood, collected in a trial of Ad26.COV2.S vaccine versus placebo. Receptors originate from a person aged 18-65 years who received the Ad26.COV2.S COVID-19 vaccine or a placebo. Each CDR3 is given with its conserved first and last residue. A D gene is named only where the DNA matches it firmly. Not every row has a clone size; where given, it reads once, few, many or a size class.

D: TRBD2
size: .
J: TRBJ2-1
V: TRBV24-1
CDR3: CATSDLGLAGGSYNEQFF
DNA: TGTGCCACCAGTGATTTGGGCCTAGCGGGGGGCTCCTACAATGAGCAGTTCTTC

D: .
size: once
J: TRBJ1-2
V: TRBV30
CDR3: CAWMRENRFNYGYTF
DNA: TGTGCCTGGATGAGAGAAAACCGGTTTAACTATGGCTACACCTTC

D: .
size: .
J: TRBJ1-5
V: TRBV20-1
CDR3: CSASVPGRNSNQPQHF
DNA: TGCAGTGCTAGTGTTCCAGGGCGGAATAGCAATCAGCCCCAGCATTTT

D: .
size: .
J: TRBJ1-1
V: TRBV19
CDR3: CASSTGFGLNTEAFF
DNA: TGTGCCAGCAGTACTGGGTTTGGGTTGAACACTGAAGCTTTCTTT

D: .
size: .
J: TRBJ2-5
V: TRBV5-1
CDR3: CASSFFGTNQETQYF
DNA: TGCGCCAGCAGCTTTTTCGGGACCAATCAAGAGACCCAGTACTTC

D: .
size: .
J: TRBJ1-6
V: TRBV27
CDR3: CASSLHNSPLHF
DNA: TGTGCCAGCAGCCTACATAATTCACCCCTCCACTTT

D: .
size: .
J: TRBJ2-7
V: TRBV11-2
CDR3: CASSLSRGESYEQYF
DNA: TGTGCCAGCAGCTTAAGTCGCGGGGAGTCCTACGAGCAGTACTTC

D: .
size: .
J: TRBJ1-4
V: TRBV27
CDR3: CASSPLGSGNEKLFF
DNA: TGTGCCAGCAGTCCGCTCGGGTCGGGAAATGAAAAACTGTTTTTT

D: .
size: .
J: TRBJ2-5
V: TRBV5-1
CDR3: CASSLGLNNGETQYF
DNA: TGCGCCAGCAGCTTGGGGCTTAACAACGGCGAGACCCAGTACTTC

D: TRBD1
size: .
J: TRBJ2-6
V: TRBV25-1
CDR3: CASRPILTGTGANVLTF
DNA: TGTGCCAGCAGGCCCATCCTGACAGGGACTGGGGCCAACGTCCTGACTTTC

D: TRBD1
size: .
J: TRBJ2-7
V: TRBV19
CDR3: CASRGATGNSYEQYF
DNA: TGTGCCAGTAGGGGGGCGACAGGGAATTCCTACGAGCAGTACTTC

D: .
size: .
J: TRBJ2-1
V: TRBV5-8
CDR3: CASSPTRDWYNEQFF
DNA: TGTGCCAGCAGCCCAACCCGGGACTGGTACAATGAGCAGTTCTTC

D: TRBD1
size: .
J: TRBJ2-3
V: TRBV5-4
CDR3: CASSEGQNTQYF
DNA: TGTGCCAGCAGCGAGGGACAGAATACGCAGTATTTT

D: .
size: .
J: TRBJ1-1
V: TRBV5-5
CDR3: CASSFPFLGAGEAFF
DNA: TGTGCCAGCAGCTTTCCGTTTCTGGGGGCGGGTGAAGCTTTCTTT